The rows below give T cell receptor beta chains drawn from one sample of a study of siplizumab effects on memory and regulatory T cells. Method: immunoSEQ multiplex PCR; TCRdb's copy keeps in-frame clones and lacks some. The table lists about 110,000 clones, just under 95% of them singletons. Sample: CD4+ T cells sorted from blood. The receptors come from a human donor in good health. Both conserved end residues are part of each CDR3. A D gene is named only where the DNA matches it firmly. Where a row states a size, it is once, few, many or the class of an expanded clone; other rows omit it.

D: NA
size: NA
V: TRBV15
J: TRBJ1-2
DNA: TGTGCCACCAGCAGAGGGCAGGGTCGGTCCTCGGACACCTTC
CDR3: CATSRGQGRSSDTF

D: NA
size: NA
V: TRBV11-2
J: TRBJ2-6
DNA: TGTGCCAGCAGCAGAGTAGGGGGGCTGGCTGGGGCCAACGTCCTGACTTTC
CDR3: CASSRVGGLAGANVLTF

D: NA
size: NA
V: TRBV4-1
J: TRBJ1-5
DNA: TGCGCCAGCAGCCCCGCCGACAGTTATAGCAATCAGCCCCAGCATTTT
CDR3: CASSPADSYSNQPQHF

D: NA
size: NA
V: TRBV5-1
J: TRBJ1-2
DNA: TGCGCCAGCAGCTTGGACGGCAGTACAATCTATGGCTACACCTTC
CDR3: CASSLDGSTIYGYTF

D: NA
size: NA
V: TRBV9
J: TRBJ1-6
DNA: TGTGCCAGCAGCGTAGAGGCAGGGAGGTCCTATAATTCACCCCTCCACTTT
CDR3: CASSVEAGRSYNSPLHF

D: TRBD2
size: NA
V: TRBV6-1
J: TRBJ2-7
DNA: TGTGCCAGCATCCGAACTAGCGGGACTTCCTACGAGCAGTACTTC
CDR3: CASIRTSGTSYEQYF

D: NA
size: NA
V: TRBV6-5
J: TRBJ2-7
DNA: TGTGCCAGCAGTTACCGGGACACAAACTCCTACGAGCAGTACTTC
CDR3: CASSYRDTNSYEQYF

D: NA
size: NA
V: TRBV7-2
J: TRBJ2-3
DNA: TGTGCCAGCAGCTCGGGTGGCAGGGGAACAGATACGCAGTATTTT
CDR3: CASSSGGRGTDTQYF

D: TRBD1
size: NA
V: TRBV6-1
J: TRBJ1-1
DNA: TGTGCCAGCAGGTGGACAGGGATCCCCGCTGAAGCTTTCTTT
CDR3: CASRWTGIPAEAFF

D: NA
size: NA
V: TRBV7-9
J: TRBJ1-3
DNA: TGTGCCAGCAGCTTAGATCGGCCGAGCTCTGGAAACACCATATATTTT
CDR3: CASSLDRPSSGNTIYF

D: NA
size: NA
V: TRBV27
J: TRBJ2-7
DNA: TGTGCCAGCACCTTCTTTGTTGGACCCACCTACGAGCAGTACTTC
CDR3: CASTFFVGPTYEQYF

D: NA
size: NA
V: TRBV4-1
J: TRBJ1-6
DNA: TGCGCCAGCAGCCACCCCTATTCACCCCTCCACTTT
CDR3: CASSHPYSPLHF

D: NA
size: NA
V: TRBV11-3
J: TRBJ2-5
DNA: TGTGCCAGCAGCTCGCGGACAGGGAGGGGTACGGAGACCCAGTACTTC
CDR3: CASSSRTGRGTETQYF

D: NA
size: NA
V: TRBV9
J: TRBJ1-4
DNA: TGTGCCAGCAGGGGAGGGGTTGGAACTAATGAAAAACTGTTTTTT
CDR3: CASRGGVGTNEKLFF

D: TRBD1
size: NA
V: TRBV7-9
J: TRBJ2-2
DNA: TGTGCCAGCAGCTTAAGGGGACAGGGGGCCCACACCGGGGAGCTGTTTTTT
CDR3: CASSLRGQGAHTGELFF

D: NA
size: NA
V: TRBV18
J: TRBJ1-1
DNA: TGTGCCAGCTCACCGGACATCGATTACACTGAAGCTTTCTTT
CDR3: CASSPDIDYTEAFF

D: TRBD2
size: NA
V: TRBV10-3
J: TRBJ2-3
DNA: TGTGCCATCAGTGAGTCGGGAAGCGGGAGACTCACAGATACGCAGTATTTT
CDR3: CAISESGSGRLTDTQYF

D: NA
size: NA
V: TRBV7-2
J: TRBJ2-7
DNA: TGTGCCAGCAGCCCCGGAGGCGGGTCTAGCTCCTACGAGCAGTACTTC
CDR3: CASSPGGGSSSYEQYF

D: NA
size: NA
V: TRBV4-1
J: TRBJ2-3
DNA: TGCGCCAGCAGCCAAGAGCCGGGATCTCACTTCTCAGATACGCAGTATTTT
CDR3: CASSQEPGSHFSDTQYF

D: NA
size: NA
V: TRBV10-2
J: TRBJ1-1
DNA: TGCGCCAGCAGTCCCAATGGGGGAAACCAAGCTTTCTTT
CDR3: CASSPNGGNQAFF

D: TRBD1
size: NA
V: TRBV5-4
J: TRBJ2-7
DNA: TGTGCCAGCAGCTTACAGACAGGGGGCTTGGACGAGCAGTACTTC
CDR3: CASSLQTGGLDEQYF

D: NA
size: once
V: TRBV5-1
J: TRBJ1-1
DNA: TGCGCCAGCAGCCTCCAGATGAACACTGAAGCTTTCTTT
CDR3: CASSLQMNTEAFF

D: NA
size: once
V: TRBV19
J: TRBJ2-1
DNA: TGTGCCAGTACCCCAAGGGCATCCTCCTACAATGAGCAGTTCTTC
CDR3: CASTPRASSYNEQFF

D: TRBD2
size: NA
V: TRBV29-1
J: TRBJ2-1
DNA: TGCAGCGTTGAAAGCGGGAGGGCACGGGAGCAGTTCTTC
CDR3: CSVESGRAREQFF

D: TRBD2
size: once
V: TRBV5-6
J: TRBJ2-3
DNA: TGTGCCAGCAGCTTGGGGTCCTCCGGGAGGTCCGATACGCAGTATTTT
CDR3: CASSLGSSGRSDTQYF

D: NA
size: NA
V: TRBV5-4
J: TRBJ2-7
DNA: TGTGCCAGCAGCTTTAAAACAGGCTCCGGTCTTTACGAGCAGTACTTC
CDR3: CASSFKTGSGLYEQYF

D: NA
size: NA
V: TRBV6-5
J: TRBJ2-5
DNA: TGTGCCAGCAGTTATTCTGGAGACTACCAAGAGACCCAGTACTTC
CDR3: CASSYSGDYQETQYF

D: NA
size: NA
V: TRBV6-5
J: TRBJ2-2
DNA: TGTGCCAGCACCCTGAACCATAACACCGGGGAGCTGTTTTTT
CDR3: CASTLNHNTGELFF

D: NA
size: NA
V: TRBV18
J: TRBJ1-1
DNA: TGTGCCAGCTCATTGGACAGGAACACTGAAGCTTTCTTT
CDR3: CASSLDRNTEAFF

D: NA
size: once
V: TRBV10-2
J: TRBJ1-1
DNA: TGCGCCAGCAGTGAGTTTCGTGGGGTAGGGAACACTGAAGCTTTCTTT
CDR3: CASSEFRGVGNTEAFF

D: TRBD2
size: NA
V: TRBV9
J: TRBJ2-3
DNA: TGTGCCAGCAGCGCGACTAGCGGGACCTATATGGATACGCAGTATTTT
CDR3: CASSATSGTYMDTQYF

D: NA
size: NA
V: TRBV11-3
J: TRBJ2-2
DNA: TGTGCCAGCAGCTTACAGGGGAACACCGGGGAGCTGTTTTTT
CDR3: CASSLQGNTGELFF

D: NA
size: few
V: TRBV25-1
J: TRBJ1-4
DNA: TGTGCCAGCAGTATTGCTAATGAAAAACTGTTTTTT
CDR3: CASSIANEKLFF

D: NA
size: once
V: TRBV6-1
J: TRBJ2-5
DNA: TGTGCCAGCAGCTCCGTCCGTGGAGAGACCCAGTACTTC
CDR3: CASSSVRGETQYF

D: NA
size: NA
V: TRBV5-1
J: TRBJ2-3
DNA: TGCGCCAGCAGCTTGGATGTCACAGATACGCAGTATTTT
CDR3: CASSLDVTDTQYF

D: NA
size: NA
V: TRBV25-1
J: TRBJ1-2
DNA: TGTGCCAGCAGTGAATCGACGGGACCTTATGGCTACACCTTC
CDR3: CASSESTGPYGYTF

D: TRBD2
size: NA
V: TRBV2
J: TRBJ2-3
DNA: TGTGCCAGCAGCGGTTATGGCACGGGAGGGCCCAGAGATACGCAGTATTTT
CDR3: CASSGYGTGGPRDTQYF

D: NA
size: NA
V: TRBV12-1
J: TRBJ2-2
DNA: TGTGCCAGCCCAGGCACCGGGGAGCTGTTTTTT
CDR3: CASPGTGELFF

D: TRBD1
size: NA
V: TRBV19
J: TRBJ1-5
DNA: TGTGCCAGTAGTAGGACAGGGGGGAGCAATCAGCCCCAGCATTTT
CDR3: CASSRTGGSNQPQHF

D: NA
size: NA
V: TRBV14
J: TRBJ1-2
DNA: TGTGCCAGCAGCCCCCGGGTAGGGGATGGCTACACCTTC
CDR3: CASSPRVGDGYTF

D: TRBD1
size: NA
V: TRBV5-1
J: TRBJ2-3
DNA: TGCGCCAGCACCACGGGACAGGGGATGGCAGATACGCAGTATTTT
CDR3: CASTTGQGMADTQYF

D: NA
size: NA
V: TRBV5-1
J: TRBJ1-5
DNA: TGCGCCAGCAGCCCGGGCTTAGGAGGGGATCAGCCCCAGCATTTT
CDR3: CASSPGLGGDQPQHF

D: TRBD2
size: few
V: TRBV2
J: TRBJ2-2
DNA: TGTGCCAGCAGTTACACGGAAGCGGGGACCGGGGAGCTGTTTTTT
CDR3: CASSYTEAGTGELFF

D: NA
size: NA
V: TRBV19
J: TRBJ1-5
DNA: TGTGCCAGTACCCAGGACAGCGCTAGCAATCAGCCCCAGCATTTT
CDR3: CASTQDSASNQPQHF

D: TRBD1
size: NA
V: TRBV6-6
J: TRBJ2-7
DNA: TGTGCCAGCAGTTATGGGACAGGGGGTGACTACGAGCAGTACTTC
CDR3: CASSYGTGGDYEQYF

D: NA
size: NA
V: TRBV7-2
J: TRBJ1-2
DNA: TGTGCCAGCACCCCATGGGAGGGGAGAGGCTACACCTTC
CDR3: CASTPWEGRGYTF

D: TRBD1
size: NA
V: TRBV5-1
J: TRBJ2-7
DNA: TGCGCCAGCAGCCATGGACAGGGGTACGAGCAGTACTTC
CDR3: CASSHGQGYEQYF

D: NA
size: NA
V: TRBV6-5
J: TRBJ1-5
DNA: TGTGCCAGCAGTTACTCAAGCTCAAATCAGCCCCAGCATTTT
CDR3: CASSYSSSNQPQHF

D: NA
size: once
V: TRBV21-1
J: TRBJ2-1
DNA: TGTGCCAGCAGCAGACTCTGCGGGGGGCAGTTCTTC
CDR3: CASSRLCGGQFF

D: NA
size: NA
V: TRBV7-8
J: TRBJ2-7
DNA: TGTGCCAGCAGCTTAGAAAACAGGGCCGAGCAGTACTTC
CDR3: CASSLENRAEQYF

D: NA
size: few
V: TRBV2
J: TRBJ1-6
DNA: TGTGCCAGCAGTGAGCAGACGAACTCACCCCTCCACTTT
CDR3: CASSEQTNSPLHF